This entry describes one TCR beta chain. The source of the sample is a study of cytomegalovirus exposure and HLA in healthy donors. The trim removed 4 bases at V and 7 bases at J, leaving 7 bases unmatched. There are 14 residues in the CDR3. CDR1 is SGHNT and CDR2 is YYREEE in the germline V gene (reference sequence). The PCR used 60 Vbeta and 13 Jbeta primers. The method was immunoSEQ multiplex PCR; TCRdb's version includes in-frame clones alone and lacks a portion of them. The sample consists of roughly 180,000 clones, less than 90% of them appearing once. Sequencing was carried out using PBMCs. This chain connects TRBV5-4 to TRBJ2-7; 11 bases map to TRBD1. The receptor was derived from a girl aged 5 to 17 in good health and CMV-seropositive. The CDR3 region has the DNA TGTGCCAGCAGCCCTGGACAGGGGGCGAGGGAGCAGTACTTC. It translates to CASSPGQGAREQYF.